This T cell receptor beta chain originates from a study of T cell responses to AZD1222 COVID-19 vaccine. Study in general: Second-dose groups at about 4 or about 12 weeks were pooled.

Some clones are missing from TCRdb's copy, which holds only in-frame ones; the method was immunoSEQ multiplex PCR. The data show about 110,000 clones, about 90% seen once. The CDR3 contains 13 residues. CDR1 is PRHDT, CDR2 FYEKMQ, per germline (reference sequence). The V end was cut by 2 bases, the J end by 5 bases, with 9 bases between. Comments on this clone: The antigen remains unidentified.

The study's findings and limits: Spike-spanning, vaccine-associated CD4 TCRs were dominant at 160-218 and 743-854. White British donors predominated, females outnumbered males, and clonal diversity was possibly underestimated. Among those given AZD1222, only five to seven were seropositive at baseline.

The starting material was peripheral blood, obtained on day 0 of AZD1222 vaccination. The receptor's source is an adult in good health. The chain recombines TRBV13 with TRBJ2-5; D may match TRBD1 or TRBD2 (6 bases each). The CDR3 DNA follows: TGTGCCAGCAGCTTAAGGGGGGCGGAGACCCAGTACTTC. This gives the protein CASSLRGAETQYF.